This note documents a single TCR beta chain sequence. These data come from a study of blood T cell repertoires in COVID-19. Overall study context: Sources were T cells, B-cell-depleted T cells, or PBMCs; the material itself was cDNA or gDNA.

CDR3 size: 13 residues. Looked up from germline, CDR1 is MNHEY and CDR2 is SVGAGI. V shed 6 bases and J shed 4 bases, with 10 bases lying between them. Sequenced by immunoSEQ multiplex PCR; TCRdb stores in-frame clones only, minus some. Counted here are tens of thousands of clones, about four fifths occurring once; the ten biggest clones make up 14%. The rearrangement links TRBV6-5 to TRBJ1-5; maybe TRBD1 (6 bases). Sequenced input: peripheral blood. The receptor was isolated from a man aged 45-60 years with active or convalescent COVID-19. This CDR3 reads CASRTGTNQPQHF. The CDR3 DNA sequence: TGTGCCAGCAGAACCGGGACAAATCAGCCCCAGCATTTT.